This TCR beta chain emerged from a study of blood T cell repertoires in COVID-19 (dated by TCRdb to the early 2020s). Looking at the study overall: Collaborator samples came from the United States, Italy and Spain and covered acute and convalescent phases of COVID-19. The material from the prospective study consisted of cDNA or gDNA derived from T cells, B-cell-depleted T cells, or PBMCs. Subjects who had been exposed to COVID-19, were actively infected with it, or had recovered from it provided the deeply sampled blood TCRbeta repertoires that made up the dataset. The repertoires were released in a freely available public database meant as a resource for research on the immune response to SARS-CoV-2. Samples came from the ongoing ImmuneRACE study (first 160 participants) plus 1,254 subjects from 6 global collaborators. Nearly every sample came with metadata listing a de-identified subject ID, COVID-19 status, age in years and sex. Where available, HLA class I and class II types were taken from metadata supplied by the sample provider and were not determined by assay-based typing. Study-wide findings and limitations: Clinical and demographic metadata were provided uncurated, with the amount varying by source and participant.

TCRbeta CDR3 regions were amplified from genomic DNA using the immunoSEQ Assay, a bias-controlled multiplex PCR. As for the original processing: Nucleated cell counts per sample were estimated from amplification of reference gene primers within the assay. To quantify the absolute abundance of each unique TCRbeta CDR3 rearrangement, sequence reads were collapsed and filtered. For each sample, productive Simpson clonality was calculated by taking the square root of Simpson's diversity index across productive rearrangements. Here the immuneACCESS table is served through TCRdb, limited to in-frame sequences with V and J called. Missing clones are a known gap in these copies; in checked studies unresolved V genes cover under half, and the rest lacks a known reason. V, J and clone size reflect that table, while D and trimming were determined from the DNA. In this sample the table shows about 130,000 clones, over 75% of which occur a single time. The ten largest clones represent 9.7% of the sample.

The germline V gene specifies SGHRS as CDR1 and YFSETQ as CDR2. V was cut back by 6 bases and J by 3 bases, leaving a gap of 9 bases between them. Spanning cysteine to phenylalanine, the CDR3 consists of 12 amino acids. Of the read, only the CDR3 DNA is kept; its 36 bases are in frame from base 1. Remarks on this clone: Its antigen is currently not known. One base away there is no much larger clone; base qualities are not given.

The collaborating institutions used their own protocols to collect whole blood in K2EDTA tubes. For TCRbeta analysis, collaborator samples were shipped as frozen whole blood, as isolated PBMCs, or as DNA extracted from either sample type. Material for sequencing was peripheral blood. This chain is built from TRBV5-1 and TRBJ2-5; TRBD1 is a weak D gene call, 6 bases matching. The source of this sequence is a man aged 40-49 years with active or convalescent COVID-19. The encoded CDR3 is CASKRDKETQYF. At the DNA level, the sequence is TGCGCCAGCAAACGGGACAAAGAGACCCAGTACTTC.